The 12 T cell receptor beta chains listed next were all sequenced from one sample in a study of CD8 T cells in Susac syndrome. Reverse transcription used about 0.5 to 1 ug RNA and random hexamers. MiXCR, run by TCRdb on the immunoSEQ multiplex PCR reads, gives a single entry per CDR3 protein. This sample has about 19,000 distinct CDR3 sequences; roughly 96% occur once, and the top ten carry approximately 0.23%. The specimen sequenced was CD8+ T cells from PBMCs. These TCRs come from a human donor in good health.

The chain uses TRBV6-5 and TRBJ2-1; either TRBD1 or TRBD2 may fit D (5 bases each). V lost 2 bases to trimming and J lost 9 bases, with 11 bases between them. CDR3 size: 13 residues. Germline-derived CDR1 and CDR2 are MNHEY and SVGAGI. This CDR3 reads CASSYLGETEQFF. DNA for the CDR3: TGTGCCAGCAGTTACCTAGGGGAGACTGAGCAGTTCTTC.

The chain combines TRBV24-1 with TRBJ1-6; 7 nucleotides match TRBD1. CDR1 and CDR2 (germline): KGHDR, SFDVKD. This CDR3 has 14 amino acids. V was clipped by 5 bases and J by 7 bases; unmatched bases: 4. CDR3 nucleotides: TGTGCCACCAGTGTCGGACAGGACAATTCACCCCTCCACTTT. Its translation: CATSVGQDNSPLHF.

This sequence joins TRBV5-4 and TRBJ2-1; unclear D gene. CDR3 length: 12 residues. The ends were cut back, 4 bases at V and 8 bases at J, with 10 bases in the middle. Germline CDR1 is SGHNT and CDR2 is YYREEE (reference sequence). The CDR3 loop reads CASSGWNDEQFF. CDR3 sequence (DNA): TGTGCCAGCAGCGGATGGAACGATGAGCAGTTCTTC.

The chain joins TRBV9 to TRBJ2-7, with D tentatively TRBD2 (6 bases). CDR1 is SGDLS, CDR2 YYNGEE, per germline. The V and J ends lost 3 bases and 0 bases respectively, with 13 bases between them. The CDR3 contains 15 residues. The DNA of the CDR3 is TGTGCCAGCAGCGCGGAGCGGGCGGCCTCCTACGAGCAGTACTTC. It codes for CASSAERAASYEQYF.

This chain connects TRBV20-1 to TRBJ2-1; 9 bases fit TRBD2. The CDR3 contains 15 residues. J lost 8 bases, V lost 0 bases, and 8 bases had no gene match. Germline V gene sequence: CDR1 DFQATT, CDR2 SNEGSKA (reference sequence). CDR3 DNA: TGCAGTGCTAGAGATTTCAAGCGGGAGGTCCATGAGCAGTTCTTC. This gives the protein CSARDFKREVHEQFF.

The chain combines TRBV7-8 with TRBJ1-2, with TRBD1 matching over 7 bases. Trimming took 5 bases from V and 8 from J; bases not matched to a gene: 14. The CDR3 sequence is 15 residues long. Germline V gives CDR1 SGHVS, CDR2 FQNEAQ. The CDR3 is CASSRGNRGRDGYTF. The CDR3 DNA reads TGTGCCAGCAGCAGGGGGAACAGGGGTAGGGACGGCTACACCTTC.

V and J are TRBV27 and TRBJ1-6, with D unresolved. Germline V CDR1 and CDR2: MNHEY, SMNVEV (reference sequence). CDR3 length: 13 amino acids. Trimming removed 2 bases at V and 4 bases at J, with 3 bases between. CDR3 sequence (DNA): TGTGCCAGCAGTTTAGGGTATAATTCACCCCTCCACTTT. As protein: CASSLGYNSPLHF.

The chain employs TRBV7-2 and TRBJ2-7, with D possibly being TRBD2 (6 bases). V was pared by 1 base and J by 6 bases, with 19 bases between. The length of the CDR3 is 16 residues. Germline V gives CDR1 SGHTA, CDR2 FQGNSA. The CDR3 DNA is TGTGCCAGCAGCTTAGTGGATTGGTCCCAGGAGGGCGAGCAGTACTTC. It yields the protein CASSLVDWSQEGEQYF.

The gene calls are TRBV12-3 or TRBV12-4 and TRBJ2-7; TRBD2 aligns across 7 bases. The CDR3 has 16 amino acids. V gave up 5 bases and J gave up 2 bases; unmatched junction bases: 12. The CDR3 reads CASSPSLTSVAYEQYF. The DNA for the CDR3 is TGTGCCAGCAGTCCGAGCCTTACTAGCGTAGCCTACGAGCAGTACTTC.

This chain uses TRBV7-9 with TRBJ2-2; D possibly uses TRBD1 or TRBD2 (5 bases each). The germline V and J ends were trimmed by 6 bases and 0 bases, with 14 bases remaining between them. Germline V gives CDR1 SEHNR, CDR2 FQNEAQ (reference sequence). CDR3 length: 16 amino acids. CDR3 nucleotides: TGTGCCAGCAGTTTCCATAGGGACCCGAACACCGGGGAGCTGTTTTTT. Protein product: CASSFHRDPNTGELFF.

As for this clonotype: At one boundary the junction diverges from the germline segment, which might be a read error. CDR3 sequence: CAWSIIPGQRNTEVFF. The CDR3 coding sequence is TGTGCCTGGAGCATTATCCCGGGACAGAGGAACACTGAAGTTTTCTTT. The chain joins TRBV30 to TRBJ1-1; 7 bases line up with TRBD1. CDR1 is GTSNPN, CDR2 SVGIG, per germline (reference sequence). This CDR3 has 16 residues. Looking up the rest from reference TRBV30 and TRBJ1-1 gives the full variable domain: SQTIHQWPATLVQPVGSPLSLECTVEGTSNPNLYWYRQAAGRGLQLLFYSVGIGQISSEVPQNLSASRPQDRQFILSSKKLLLSDSGFYLCAWSIIPGQRNTEVFFGQGTRLTVV.

The V gene is TRBV13, the J gene TRBJ2-3; tentative D call: TRBD2 (6 bases). Germline CDR1 is PRHDT and CDR2 is FYEKMQ (reference sequence). V lost 2 bases, J lost 5 bases, and 14 bases lay in between. The CDR3 consists of 15 residues. Here the CDR3 reads CASSLWSSAGDTQYF. In DNA form, the CDR3 reads TGTGCCAGCAGCTTATGGTCTAGCGCAGGAGATACGCAGTATTTT. The whole variable domain, remainder taken from reference TRBV13 and TRBJ2-3, is AAGVIQSPRHLIKEKRETATLKCYPIPRHDTVYWYQQGPGQDPQFLISFYEKMQSDKGSIPDRFSAQQFSDYHSELNMSSLELGDSALYFCASSLWSSAGDTQYFGPGTRLTVL.